A single sample is the source of the 17 T cell receptor beta chains below, sequenced in a study of cytomegalovirus exposure and HLA in healthy donors. The primer mix had 60 Vbeta and 13 Jbeta primers. TCRdb's copy holds only in-frame clones and misses some; the assay was immunoSEQ multiplex PCR. The sample includes over 100,000 clones, around three quarters seen only once; the top ten take approximately 3.1%. Sequencing used PBMCs. These receptors were collected from a woman in her late teens or twenties in good health and CMV-seropositive.

This clone was observed a few times. The CDR3 region is CASSLTSGREQYF. The DNA of the CDR3 is TGTGCCAGCAGTTTGACTAGCGGCAGGGAGCAGTACTTC. The chain uses TRBV5-4 and TRBJ2-7, with 9 bases identical to TRBD2. The germline CDR1 and CDR2 sequences are SGHNT and YYREEE (reference sequence). The CDR3 consists of 13 residues. V dropped 5 bases and J dropped 7; count of bases not matched to a gene: 7.

The genes are TRBV11-2 and TRBJ2-7, with 7 positions matching TRBD1. CDR1 and CDR2 from the germline V gene are SGHAT and FQNNGV. The CDR3 contains 12 residues. The junction had 1 base not matched to a gene; V was cut back by 8 bases and J by 0 bases. CDR3 loop: CASGTVSYEQYF. The CDR3 DNA sequence: TGTGCCAGCGGGACAGTCTCCTACGAGCAGTACTTC.

The chain has TRBV21-1 and TRBJ1-5. TRBV21-1 is described as a pseudogene. The length of the CDR3 is 19 residues. The CDR3 reads CASSNPPGGRRYSNQPQHF. The CDR3 nucleotides read TGTGCCAGCAGCAACCCCCCCGGGGGGCGACGGTATAGCAATCAGCCCCAGCATTTT.

The J gene is TRBJ1-4, the V gene TRBV5-1, with D possibly being TRBD1 (5 bases). V dropped 0 bases and J dropped 5 bases, with 8 bases sitting between them. Germline V lookup: CDR1 SGHRS, CDR2 YFSETQ. This CDR3 contains 14 residues. CDR3 bases: TGCGCCAGCAGCTTGGATGGGGCAAATGAAAAACTGTTTTTT. As protein: CASSLDGANEKLFF.

The V and J genes are TRBV5-1 and TRBJ2-5, with 9 bases that match TRBD2. Per the germline V gene, CDR1 is SGHRS and CDR2 is YFSETQ. V lost 5 bases to trimming and J lost 5 bases; unmatched junction nucleotides: 10. This CDR3 region has 15 residues. The CDR3 nucleotides are TGCGCCAGCAGTCTTCCTAGCGGGACGGCGGAGACCCAGTACTTC. This encodes CASSLPSGTAETQYF.

This clone came up a few times. The gene calls are TRBV6-5 and TRBJ2-5, with 8 bases aligning to TRBD1. The J segment lost 5 bases and the V segment lost 6 bases, leaving 5 bases of the junction unmatched. The CDR3 is 13 residues long. Germline lookup yields CDR1 MNHEY and CDR2 SVGAGI. The CDR3 sequence: CASRPRGRETQYF. The CDR3 nucleotides are TGTGCCAGCAGGCCCAGGGGGCGGGAGACCCAGTACTTC.

This rearrangement joins TRBV28 to TRBJ1-5, with 7 bases matching TRBD1. Trimming cost V 6 bases and J 12 bases; bases outside gene matches: 11. Germline CDR1 and CDR2: MDHEN and SYDVKM. The CDR3 is 13 amino acids. The CDR3 DNA is TGTGCCAGCAGCCCGGGTGGGACAGAGTACCAGCATTTT. It is translated as CASSPGGTEYQHF. The variable domain in full, with the rest retrieved from reference TRBV28 and TRBJ1-5, is DVKVTQSSRYLVKRTGEKVFLECVQDMDHENMFWYRQDPGLGLRLIYFSYDVKMKEKGDIPEGYSVSREKKERFSLILESASTNQTSMYLCASSPGGTEYQHFGDGTRLSIL.

The rearrangement joins TRBV5-1 to TRBJ2-3; D remains unclear. V lost 0 bases and J lost 2, with 7 bases in between. Germline values: CDR1 SGHRS, CDR2 YFSETQ. The CDR3 sequence is 14 residues long. CDR3 sequence: CASSLGGYTDTQYF. DNA of the CDR3: TGCGCCAGCAGCTTGGGAGGATACACAGATACGCAGTATTTT.

The chain combines TRBV28 with TRBJ1-1; D is possibly TRBD1 (5 bases). The CDR3 extends over 15 amino acids. V dropped 6 bases and J dropped 6 bases, with 20 bases sitting between them. Germline V gene lookup returns CDR1 MDHEN and CDR2 SYDVKM. CDR3 DNA: TGTGCCAGCAGGATACCATTGGGGGGTAAGGCTGAAGCTTTCTTT. Its protein is CASRIPLGGKAEAFF.

This clone was seen once. V usage is TRBV14 and J usage is TRBJ2-7; D remains ambiguous. The CDR3 length is 14 residues. Germline V gene data show CDR1 as SGHDN and CDR2 as FVKESK. Trimming cost V 0 bases and J 2 bases, with 8 bases left between them. CDR3 protein: CASSQDRRTYEQYF. CDR3 in DNA: TGTGCCAGCAGCCAAGATCGGCGGACCTACGAGCAGTACTTC.

CDR3 protein: CASSPRDSPNEQFF. The CDR3 region has the DNA TGTGCCAGCTCACCCCGGGACAGTCCGAATGAGCAGTTCTTC. The gene calls are TRBV18 and TRBJ2-1; 7 bases match TRBD1. The CDR3 runs to 14 residues. Per the germline V gene, CDR1 is KGHSH and CDR2 is LQKENI. V was clipped by 3 bases and J by 7 bases; unmatched bases: 6.

The rearrangement joins TRBV9 to TRBJ2-1, with a weak D call TRBD2 (6 bases). Germline V gene sequence: CDR1 SGDLS, CDR2 YYNGEE. The ends were cut back, 0 bases at V and 8 bases at J, with 18 bases in the middle. The CDR3 contains 16 residues. CDR3 nucleotides: TGTGCCAGCAGCGTAGGGGGAGGAATAGGTGTCGATGAGCAGTTCTTC. It translates to CASSVGGGIGVDEQFF.

The V and J genes are TRBV5-6 and TRBJ2-7, with unresolved D. From germline, CDR1 is SGHDT and CDR2 YYEEEE. The CDR3 covers 15 residues. Between the trimmed V and J ends, which lost 1 base and 5 bases, there was a span of 16 bases. The CDR3 loop reads CASSLRRTIQDEQYF. The CDR3 DNA follows: TGTGCCAGCAGCTTGAGGCGTACCATTCAGGACGAGCAGTACTTC.

The CDR3, as DNA: TGTGCCAGCAGCGTTGGCAGCACCGGGGAGCTGTTTTTT. This sequence encodes CASSVGSTGELFF. The V gene is TRBV9, the J gene TRBJ2-2; no firm D call. V lost 2 bases, J lost 4 bases, and 6 bases lay in between. Germline V gene lookup returns CDR1 SGDLS and CDR2 YYNGEE. This CDR3 contains 13 residues. Full variable domain (remainder filled in from reference TRBV9 and TRBJ2-2): DSGVTQTPKHLITATGQRVTLRCSPRSGDLSVYWYQQSLDQGLQFLIQYYNGEERAKGNILERFSAQQFPDLHSELNLSSLELGDSALYFCASSVGSTGELFFGEGSRLTVL.

This clone is a singleton in its sample. The gene calls are TRBV7-3 and TRBJ1-1, with D hard to call. Germline-derived CDR1 and CDR2 are SGHTA and FQGTGA. Trimming removed 3 bases at V and 2 bases at J, with 10 bases between. This CDR3 spans 14 amino acids. The CDR3 bases are TGTGCCAGCAGCTTGGGAGCGGTAAACACTGAAGCTTTCTTT. This gives the protein CASSLGAVNTEAFF.

The chain joins TRBV9 to TRBJ2-1; tentatively, D is TRBD1 (6 bases). Germline-derived CDR1 and CDR2 are SGDLS and YYNGEE. V dropped 0 bases and J dropped 3 bases, with 7 bases sitting between them. There are 14 residues in the CDR3. The CDR3 coding sequence is TGTGCCAGCAGCGTAGGACAGGTCTACAATGAGCAGTTCTTC. As protein: CASSVGQVYNEQFF.

This chain joins TRBV5-1 and TRBJ2-5; D might be TRBD2 (7 bases). CDR1 is SGHRS, CDR2 YFSETQ, per germline. Trimming left V 0 bases short and J 0 bases short, with 9 bases between. The length of the CDR3 is 15 residues. This CDR3 is CASSLGGGNQETQYF. CDR3 bases: TGCGCCAGCAGCTTGGGCGGGGGCAACCAAGAGACCCAGTACTTC.